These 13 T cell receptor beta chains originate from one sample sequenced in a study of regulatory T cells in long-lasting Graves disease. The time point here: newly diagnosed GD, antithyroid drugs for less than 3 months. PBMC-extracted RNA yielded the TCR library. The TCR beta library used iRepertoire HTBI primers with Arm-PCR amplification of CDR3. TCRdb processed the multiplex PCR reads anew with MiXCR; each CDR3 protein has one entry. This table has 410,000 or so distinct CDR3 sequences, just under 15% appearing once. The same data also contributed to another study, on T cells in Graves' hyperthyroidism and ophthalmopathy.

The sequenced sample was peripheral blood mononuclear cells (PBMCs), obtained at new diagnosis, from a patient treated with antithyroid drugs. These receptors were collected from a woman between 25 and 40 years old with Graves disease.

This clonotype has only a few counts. CDR3 in amino acids: CASSSQGQTYGYTF. CDR3 coding DNA: TGTGCCAGCAGTTCTCAGGGACAGACCTATGGCTACACCTTC. The V gene is TRBV12-3 or TRBV12-4, the J gene TRBJ1-2; 7 nucleotides line up with TRBD1. Trimming cost V 4 bases and J 4 bases; bases outside gene matches: 6. This CDR3 comprises 14 residues.

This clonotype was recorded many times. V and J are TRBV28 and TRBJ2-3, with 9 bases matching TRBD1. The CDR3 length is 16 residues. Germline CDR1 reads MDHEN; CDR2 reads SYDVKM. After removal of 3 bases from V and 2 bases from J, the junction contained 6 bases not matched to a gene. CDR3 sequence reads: CASSFRDRDPTDTQYF. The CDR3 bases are TGTGCCAGCAGTTTCCGGGACAGGGACCCCACAGATACGCAGTATTTT. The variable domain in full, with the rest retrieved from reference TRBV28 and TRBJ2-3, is DVKVTQSSRYLVKRTGEKVFLECVQDMDHENMFWYRQDPGLGLRLIYFSYDVKMKEKGDIPEGYSVSREKKERFSLILESASTNQTSMYLCASSFRDRDPTDTQYFGPGTRLTVL.

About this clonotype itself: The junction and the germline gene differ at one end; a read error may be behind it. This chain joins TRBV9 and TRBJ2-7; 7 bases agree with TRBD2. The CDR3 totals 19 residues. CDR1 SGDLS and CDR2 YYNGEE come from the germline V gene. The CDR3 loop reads CGSSDKAGEPSFSSYEQYF. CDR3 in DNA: TGTGGCAGCAGCGATAAGGCGGGAGAGCCCTCCTTTAGCTCCTACGAGCAGTACTTC.

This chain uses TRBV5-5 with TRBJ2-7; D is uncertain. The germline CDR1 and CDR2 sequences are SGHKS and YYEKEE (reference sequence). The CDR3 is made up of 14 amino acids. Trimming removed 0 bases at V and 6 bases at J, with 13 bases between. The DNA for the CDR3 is TGTGCCAGCAGCTTGGGCCCTCCGAGTGGCGAGCAGTACTTC. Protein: CASSLGPPSGEQYF.

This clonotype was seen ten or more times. CDR3 sequence: CASSDGTGEPYEQYF. CDR3 in DNA: TGTGCCAGCAGCGACGGGACAGGCGAGCCCTACGAGCAGTACTTC. V usage is TRBV9 and J usage is TRBJ2-7; 8 nucleotides line up with TRBD1. Germline V gene data show CDR1 as SGDLS and CDR2 as YYNGEE. CDR3 length equals 15 residues. The ends lost 3 bases at V and 2 bases at J; junction bases unmatched: 7.

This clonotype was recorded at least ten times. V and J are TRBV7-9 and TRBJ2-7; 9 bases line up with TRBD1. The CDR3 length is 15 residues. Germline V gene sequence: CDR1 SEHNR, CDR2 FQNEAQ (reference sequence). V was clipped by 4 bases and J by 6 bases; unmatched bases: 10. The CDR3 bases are TGTGCCAGCAGCTATCCGGGACAGGGTTTTGGCGAGCAGTACTTC. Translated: CASSYPGQGFGEQYF.

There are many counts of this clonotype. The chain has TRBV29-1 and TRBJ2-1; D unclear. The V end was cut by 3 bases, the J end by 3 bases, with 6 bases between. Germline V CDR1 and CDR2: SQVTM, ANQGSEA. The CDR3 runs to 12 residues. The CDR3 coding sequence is TGCAGCGTTGAGTCTAACTACAATGAGCAGTTCTTC. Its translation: CSVESNYNEQFF.

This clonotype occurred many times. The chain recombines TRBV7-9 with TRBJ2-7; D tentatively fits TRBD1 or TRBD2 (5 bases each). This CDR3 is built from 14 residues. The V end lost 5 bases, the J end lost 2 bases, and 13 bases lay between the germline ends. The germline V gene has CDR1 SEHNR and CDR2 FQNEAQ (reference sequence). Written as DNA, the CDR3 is TGTGCCAGCAGCCACCGGGACGTAGCCTACGAGCAGTACTTC. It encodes CASSHRDVAYEQYF.

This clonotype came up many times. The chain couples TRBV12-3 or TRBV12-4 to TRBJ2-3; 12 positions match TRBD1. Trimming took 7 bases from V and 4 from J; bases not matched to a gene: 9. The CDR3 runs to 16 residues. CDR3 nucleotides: TGTGCCAGCAAGAGGGACAGGGGGCGTGAACCAGATACGCAGTATTTT. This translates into CASKRDRGREPDTQYF.

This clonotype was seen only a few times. CDR3 loop: CASSELSGSHETQYF. The CDR3 DNA reads TGTGCCAGCAGTGAATTGAGCGGGAGTCATGAGACCCAGTACTTC. The chain uses TRBV6-1 and TRBJ2-5; TRBD2 matches 8 bases. J gave up 5 bases and V 2 bases, and 7 bases lay outside the gene matches. The germline V gene encodes CDR1 MNHNS and CDR2 SASEGT. The CDR3 totals 15 residues.

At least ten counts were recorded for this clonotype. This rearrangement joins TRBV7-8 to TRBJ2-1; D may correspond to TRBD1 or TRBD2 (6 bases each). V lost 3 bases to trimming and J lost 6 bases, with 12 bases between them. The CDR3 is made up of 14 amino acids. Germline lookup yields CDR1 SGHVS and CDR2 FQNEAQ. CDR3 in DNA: TGTGCCAGCAGCTTGGGGGGCGGAGGCAATGAGCAGTTCTTC. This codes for CASSLGGGGNEQFF.

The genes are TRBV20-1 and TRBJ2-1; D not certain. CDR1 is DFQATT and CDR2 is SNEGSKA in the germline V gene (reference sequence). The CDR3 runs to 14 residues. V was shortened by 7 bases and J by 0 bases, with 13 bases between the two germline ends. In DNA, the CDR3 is TGCAGTGTCCCGACGGATTCCTCCTACAATGAGCAGTTCTTC. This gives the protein CSVPTDSSYNEQFF.

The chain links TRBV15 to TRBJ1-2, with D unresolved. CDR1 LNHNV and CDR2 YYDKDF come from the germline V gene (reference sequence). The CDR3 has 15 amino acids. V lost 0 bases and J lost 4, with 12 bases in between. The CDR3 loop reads CATSRDPGEVYGYTF. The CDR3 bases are TGTGCCACCAGCAGAGATCCTGGGGAAGTCTATGGCTACACCTTC.